One sample yielded the 10 T cell receptor beta chains listed below, sequenced in a study of cytomegalovirus exposure and HLA in healthy donors. The study ran its PCR with 60 Vbeta and 13 Jbeta primers. Here immunoSEQ multiplex PCR was the method, and the copy in TCRdb shows in-frame clones only, minus some. The repertoire table contains roughly 80,000 clones. Material for sequencing was PBMCs. All receptors derive from a man aged 50 to 60 in good health and CMV-seropositive.

The chain has TRBV5-1 and TRBJ1-1; 7 positions agree with TRBD1. There are 15 residues in the CDR3. V was clipped by 6 bases and J by 2 bases; unmatched bases: 10. CDR1 and CDR2 from the germline V gene are SGHRS and YFSETQ. The DNA of the CDR3 is TGCGCCAGCACTATGAGGGGGCGAGGCAACACTGAAGCTTTCTTT. Its translation: CASTMRGRGNTEAFF.

The rearrangement joins TRBV5-1 to TRBJ2-3; TRBD2 might be the D (5 bases). Germline V gene sequence: CDR1 SGHRS, CDR2 YFSETQ. Trimming cost V 2 bases and J 1 base, with 8 bases left between them. The CDR3 is made up of 14 amino acids. CDR3 in amino acids: CASSFGIRTDTQYF. The CDR3 DNA reads as TGCGCCAGCAGCTTCGGGATTCGCACAGATACGCAGTATTTT.

The V and J genes are TRBV30 and TRBJ1-1; 7 nucleotides agree with TRBD1. Germline V gene lookup returns CDR1 GTSNPN and CDR2 SVGIG (reference sequence). The trim removed 5 bases at V and 3 bases at J, leaving 3 bases unmatched. The CDR3 covers 12 residues. The CDR3 spells CAWGGQYTEAFF. The CDR3 DNA reads TGTGCCTGGGGGGGACAGTACACTGAAGCTTTCTTT. Full variable domain (outside the CDR3, taken from reference TRBV30 and TRBJ1-1): SQTIHQWPATLVQPVGSPLSLECTVEGTSNPNLYWYRQAAGRGLQLLFYSVGIGQISSEVPQNLSASRPQDRQFILSSKKLLLSDSGFYLCAWGGQYTEAFFGQGTRLTVV.

The J gene is TRBJ1-4, the V gene TRBV2; D unresolved. V gave up 10 bases and J gave up 7 bases, with 16 bases separating them. The V gene's germline CDR1 is SNHLY and CDR2 FYNNEI. CDR3 length: 13 residues. The CDR3 DNA is TGTGCCACCCAGCGAGAGCACCGTGAAAAACTGTTTTTT. Translated, it gives CATQREHREKLFF.

The chain employs TRBV7-9 and TRBJ1-4, with TRBD1 matching over 7 bases. The CDR3 is made up of 13 amino acids. Germline lookup yields CDR1 SEHNR and CDR2 FQNEAQ (reference sequence). V lost 9 bases and J lost 5; bases outside the gene matches: 6. The CDR3 reads CASSKQGNEKLFF. The CDR3 DNA is TGTGCCAGTTCAAAACAGGGGAATGAAAAACTGTTTTTT.

The V and J genes are TRBV5-4 and TRBJ1-6; 7 bases fit TRBD1. Per germline, CDR1 SGHNT and CDR2 YYREEE (reference sequence). Unmatched junction bases numbered 3, after V lost 0 bases and J lost 9 bases. The CDR3 consists of 14 residues. CDR3 sequence: CASSLVAGGSPLHF. The CDR3 bases are TGTGCCAGCAGCTTGGTCGCAGGGGGTTCACCCCTCCACTTT.

V usage is TRBV2 and J usage is TRBJ2-1; 10 bases fit TRBD1. Germline values: CDR1 SNHLY, CDR2 FYNNEI. J gave up 7 bases and V 6 bases, and 6 bases lay outside the gene matches. The CDR3 runs to 14 residues. The CDR3 reads CASRGQGPRNEQFF. In nucleotides, the CDR3 is TGTGCCAGCAGGGGACAGGGGCCCAGGAATGAGCAGTTCTTC. The full variable domain, in which reference TRBV2 and TRBJ2-1 provide the parts outside the CDR3, is EPEVTQTPSHQVTQMGQEVILRCVPISNHLYFYWYRQILGQKVEFLVSFYNNEISEKSEIFDDQFSVERPDGSNFTLKIRSTKLEDSAMYFCASRGQGPRNEQFFGPGTRLTVL.

The rearrangement joins TRBV6-5 to TRBJ1-2, with TRBD1 identical over 9 bases. This CDR3 is 14 amino acids long. CDR1 is MNHEY, CDR2 SVGAGI, per germline. The V and J ends lost 7 bases and 6 bases, in that order; junction bases with no gene match: 9. The CDR3 sequence: CASTTTGGAHGYTF. The CDR3 DNA reads TGTGCCAGCACCACCACAGGGGGCGCCCATGGCTACACCTTC.

J is TRBJ1-2 and V is TRBV18; 8 bases are shared with TRBD1. CDR3 length equals 16 residues. After removal of 0 bases from V and 2 bases from J, the junction contained 5 bases not matched to a gene. The V gene's germline CDR1 is KGHSH and CDR2 LQKENI. In DNA, the CDR3 is TGTGCCAGCTCACCACCGGACAGGGAGGGGAACTATGGCTACACCTTC. It encodes CASSPPDREGNYGYTF. Full variable domain (remainder filled in from reference TRBV18 and TRBJ1-2): NAGVMQNPRHLVRRRGQEARLRCSPMKGHSHVYWYRQLPEEGLKFMVYLQKENIIDESGMPKERFSAEFPKEGPSILRIQQVVRGDSAAYFCASSPPDREGNYGYTFGSGTRLTVV.

J is TRBJ1-2 and V is TRBV4-1, with TRBD1 as a possible D gene (5 bases). Trimming removed 1 base at V and 8 bases at J, with 14 bases between. This CDR3 is built from 14 residues. Germline V lookup: CDR1 MGHRA, CDR2 YSYEKL. The CDR3 nucleotides are TGCGCCAGCAGCCAAGGGCAGGGTCGGGAGGGCTACACCTTC. Translated: CASSQGQGREGYTF.